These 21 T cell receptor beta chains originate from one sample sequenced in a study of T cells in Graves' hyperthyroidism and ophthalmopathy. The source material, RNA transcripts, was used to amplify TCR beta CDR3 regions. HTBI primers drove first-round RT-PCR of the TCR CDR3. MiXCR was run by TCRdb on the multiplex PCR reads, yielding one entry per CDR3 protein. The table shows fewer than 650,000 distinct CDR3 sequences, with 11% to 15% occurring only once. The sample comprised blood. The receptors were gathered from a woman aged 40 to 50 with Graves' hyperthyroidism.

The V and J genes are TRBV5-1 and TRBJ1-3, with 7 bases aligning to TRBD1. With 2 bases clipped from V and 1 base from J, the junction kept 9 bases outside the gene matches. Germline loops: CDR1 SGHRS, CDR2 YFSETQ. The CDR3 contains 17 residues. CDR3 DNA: TGCGCCAGCAGCTTCGGACAGGACCCTAATTCTGGAAACACCATATATTTT. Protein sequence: CASSFGQDPNSGNTIYF.

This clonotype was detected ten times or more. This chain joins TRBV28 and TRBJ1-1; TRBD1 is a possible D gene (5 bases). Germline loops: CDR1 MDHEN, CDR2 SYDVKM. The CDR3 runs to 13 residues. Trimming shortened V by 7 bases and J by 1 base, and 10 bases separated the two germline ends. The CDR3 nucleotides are TGTGCCAGCACCTTGGGGGGGAACACTGAAGCTTTCTTT. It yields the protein CASTLGGNTEAFF.

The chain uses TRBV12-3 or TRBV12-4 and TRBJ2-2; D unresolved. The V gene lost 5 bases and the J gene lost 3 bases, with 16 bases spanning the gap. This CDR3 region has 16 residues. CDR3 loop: CASSPSLRSHTGELFF. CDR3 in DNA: TGTGCCAGCAGTCCAAGCCTTAGGAGCCACACCGGGGAGCTGTTTTTT.

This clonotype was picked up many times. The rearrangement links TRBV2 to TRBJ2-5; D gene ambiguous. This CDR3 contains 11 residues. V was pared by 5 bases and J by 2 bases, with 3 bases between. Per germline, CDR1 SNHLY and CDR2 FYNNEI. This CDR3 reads CASSKQETQYF. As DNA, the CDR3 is TGTGCCAGCAGTAAACAAGAGACCCAGTACTTC.

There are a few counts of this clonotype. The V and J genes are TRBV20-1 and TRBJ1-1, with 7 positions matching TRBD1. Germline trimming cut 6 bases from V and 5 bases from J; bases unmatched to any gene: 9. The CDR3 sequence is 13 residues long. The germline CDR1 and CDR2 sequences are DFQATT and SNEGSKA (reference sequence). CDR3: CSALRQGRTEAFF. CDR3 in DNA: TGCAGTGCGCTACGACAGGGAAGGACTGAAGCTTTCTTT.

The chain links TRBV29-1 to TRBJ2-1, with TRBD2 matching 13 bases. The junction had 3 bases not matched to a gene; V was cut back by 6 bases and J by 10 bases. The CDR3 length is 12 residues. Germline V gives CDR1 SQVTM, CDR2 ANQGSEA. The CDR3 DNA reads TGCAGCGTCGGGACTAGCGGGGAAGAGCAGTTCTTC. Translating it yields CSVGTSGEEQFF.

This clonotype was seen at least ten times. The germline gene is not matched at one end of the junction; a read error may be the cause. CDR3 nucleotide sequence: TGTGCCAGTTCTAGCGGGCCAAACACCGGGGAGCTGTTTTTT. Amino acids: CASSSGPNTGELFF. The chain couples TRBV5-1 to TRBJ2-2; 8 bases map to TRBD2. Germline-derived CDR1 and CDR2 are SGHRS and YFSETQ. The CDR3 loop spans 14 amino acids.

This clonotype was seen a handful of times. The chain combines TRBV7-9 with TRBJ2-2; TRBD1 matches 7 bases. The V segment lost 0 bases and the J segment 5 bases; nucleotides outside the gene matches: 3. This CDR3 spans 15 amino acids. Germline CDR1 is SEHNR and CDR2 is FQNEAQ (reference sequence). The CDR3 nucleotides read TGTGCCAGCAGCTTAGCGACAGGGATGACCGGGGAGCTGTTTTTT. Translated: CASSLATGMTGELFF.

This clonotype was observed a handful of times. The CDR3 coding sequence is TGTGCCAGCTCACCCAGGACAGGGACTAACTATGGCTACACCTTC. Translated, it gives CASSPRTGTNYGYTF. J is TRBJ1-2 and V is TRBV18, with TRBD1 matching 8 bases. The ends lost 3 bases at V and 0 bases at J; junction bases unmatched: 3. Germline loops: CDR1 KGHSH, CDR2 LQKENI. The CDR3 totals 15 residues.

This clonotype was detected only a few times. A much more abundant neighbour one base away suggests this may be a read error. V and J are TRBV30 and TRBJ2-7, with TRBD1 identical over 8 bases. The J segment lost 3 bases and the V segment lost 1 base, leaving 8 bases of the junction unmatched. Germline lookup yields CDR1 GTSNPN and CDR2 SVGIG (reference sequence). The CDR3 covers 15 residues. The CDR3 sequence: CAWSAEQGVIYEQYF. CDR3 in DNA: TGTGCCTGGAGTGCGGAACAGGGGGTAATCTACGAGCAGTACTTC.

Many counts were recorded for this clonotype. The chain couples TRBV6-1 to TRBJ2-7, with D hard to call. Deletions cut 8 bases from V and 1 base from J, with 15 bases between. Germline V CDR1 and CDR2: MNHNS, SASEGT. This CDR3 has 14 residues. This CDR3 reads CASGHGGVSYEQYF. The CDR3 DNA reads TGTGCCAGCGGCCACGGTGGGGTTTCCTACGAGCAGTACTTC.

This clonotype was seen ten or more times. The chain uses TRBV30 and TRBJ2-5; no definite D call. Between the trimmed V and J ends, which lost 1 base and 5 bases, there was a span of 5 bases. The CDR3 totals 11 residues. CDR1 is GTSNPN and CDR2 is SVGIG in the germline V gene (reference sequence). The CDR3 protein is CAWSAPETQYF. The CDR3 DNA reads TGTGCCTGGAGTGCTCCGGAGACCCAGTACTTC.

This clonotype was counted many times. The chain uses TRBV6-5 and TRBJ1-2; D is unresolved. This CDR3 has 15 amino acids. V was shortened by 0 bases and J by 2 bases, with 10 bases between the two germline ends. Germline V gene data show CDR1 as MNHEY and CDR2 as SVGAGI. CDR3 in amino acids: CASSYSPGTNYGYTF. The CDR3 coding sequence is TGTGCCAGCAGTTACTCGCCAGGAACGAACTATGGCTACACCTTC.

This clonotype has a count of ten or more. The CDR3: CSARLAGNAYEQYF. CDR3 in DNA: TGCAGTGCTAGACTAGCGGGGAACGCCTACGAGCAGTACTTC. The rearrangement links TRBV20-1 to TRBJ2-7; TRBD2 matches 9 bases. V lost 2 bases, J lost 2 bases, and 4 bases stayed unmatched. This CDR3 has 14 amino acids. CDR1 DFQATT and CDR2 SNEGSKA come from the germline V gene (reference sequence).

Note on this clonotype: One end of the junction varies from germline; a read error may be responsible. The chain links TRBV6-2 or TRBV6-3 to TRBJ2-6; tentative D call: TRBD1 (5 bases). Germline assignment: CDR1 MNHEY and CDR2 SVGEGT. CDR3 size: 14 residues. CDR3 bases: TGTGCCAGCACGAAAGTTTCTGGGGCCGACGTCCTGACTTTC. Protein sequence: CASTKVSGADVLTF.

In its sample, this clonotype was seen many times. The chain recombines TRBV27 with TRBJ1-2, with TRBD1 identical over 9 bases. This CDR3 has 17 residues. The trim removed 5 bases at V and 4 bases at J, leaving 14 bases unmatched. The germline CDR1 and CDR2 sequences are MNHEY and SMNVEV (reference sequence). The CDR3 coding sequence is TGTGCCAGCAGTCCTTCTGATCCCACAGGGGGCGTCTATGGCTACACCTTC. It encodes CASSPSDPTGGVYGYTF.

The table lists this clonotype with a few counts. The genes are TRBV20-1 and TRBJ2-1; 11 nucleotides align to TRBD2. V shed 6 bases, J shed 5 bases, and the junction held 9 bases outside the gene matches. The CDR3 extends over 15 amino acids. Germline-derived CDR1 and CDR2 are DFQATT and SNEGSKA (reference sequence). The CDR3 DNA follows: TGCAGTGCCCACCCCGGGACTAGCGGACACAATGAGCAGTTCTTC. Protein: CSAHPGTSGHNEQFF.

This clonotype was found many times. The CDR3 region is CASSGRTNTQYF. In DNA form, the CDR3 reads TGTGCCAGCAGCGGACGAACTAATACGCAGTATTTT. This rearrangement joins TRBV11-3 to TRBJ2-3; D remains unclear. CDR3 length: 12 residues. Germline CDR1 SGHNT, CDR2 YENEEA. V was clipped by 5 bases and J by 7 bases, with 10 bases between them.

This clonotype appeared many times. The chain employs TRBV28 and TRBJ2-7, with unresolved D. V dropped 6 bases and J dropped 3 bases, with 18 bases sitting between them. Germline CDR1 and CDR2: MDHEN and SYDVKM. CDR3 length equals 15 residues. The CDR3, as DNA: TGTGCCAGCAGCCTTCCCATCGGACGGATCTACGAGCAGTACTTC. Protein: CASSLPIGRIYEQYF.

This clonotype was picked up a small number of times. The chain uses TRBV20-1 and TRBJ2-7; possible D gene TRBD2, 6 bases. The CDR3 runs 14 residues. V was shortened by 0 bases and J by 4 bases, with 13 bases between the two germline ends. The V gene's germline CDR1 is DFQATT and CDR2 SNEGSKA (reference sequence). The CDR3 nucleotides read TGCAGTGCTAGAGAGCAGCAGGGAGGTTACGAGCAGTACTTC. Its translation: CSAREQQGGYEQYF.

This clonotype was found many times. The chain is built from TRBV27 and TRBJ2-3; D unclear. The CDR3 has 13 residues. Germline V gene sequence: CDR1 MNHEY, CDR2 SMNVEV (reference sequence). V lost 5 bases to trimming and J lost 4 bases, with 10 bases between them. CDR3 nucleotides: TGTGCCAGCAGTCCCTTGAGCGCAGATACGCAGTATTTT. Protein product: CASSPLSADTQYF.